This T cell receptor (beta chain) was found in a study of PD-L1 blockade in urothelial cancer. Germline V gives CDR1 GTSNPN, CDR2 SVGIG (reference sequence). Trimming pared 3 bases from V and 0 bases from J, leaving 18 bases between. This CDR3 is 17 amino acids long. Time point of the sample: pretreatment peripheral blood. Sequencing used immunoSEQ multiplex PCR; TCRdb keeps in-frame clones, though not all of them. Of tens of thousands of clones in the sample, 80% to 85% were seen once. Sequenced material: PBMCs, taken around atezolizumab (anti-PD-L1) treatment. The receptor's source is a man between 60 and 70 years old with urothelial cancer. The V gene is TRBV30, the J gene TRBJ1-5; D is perhaps TRBD1 (6 bases). CDR3 bases: TGTGCCTGGAGCCTGGGGGCCCCTTATAATAGCAATCAGCCCCAGCATTTT. Translation: CAWSLGAPYNSNQPQHF.